This T cell receptor (beta chain) was sequenced in a study of cytomegalovirus exposure and HLA in healthy donors. The CDR3 loop spans 13 amino acids. V lost 1 base to trimming and J lost 5 bases, with 9 bases between them. Germline V lookup: CDR1 GTSNPN, CDR2 SVGIG (reference sequence). Amplification used 60 Vbeta primers and 13 Jbeta primers. Measured with immunoSEQ multiplex PCR; TCRdb has only the in-frame clones, and not every one. In the table there are about 130,000 clones, around four fifths of which are singletons. The chain couples TRBV30 to TRBJ1-5; the D gene is possibly TRBD1 (5 bases). The TCR sequence derives from a boy younger than 18 in good health and CMV-seronegative. The sequenced material came from PBMCs. The CDR3 nucleotides read TGTGCCTGGAGTGGGGGACTCGATCAGCCCCAGCATTTT. Protein product: CAWSGGLDQPQHF.